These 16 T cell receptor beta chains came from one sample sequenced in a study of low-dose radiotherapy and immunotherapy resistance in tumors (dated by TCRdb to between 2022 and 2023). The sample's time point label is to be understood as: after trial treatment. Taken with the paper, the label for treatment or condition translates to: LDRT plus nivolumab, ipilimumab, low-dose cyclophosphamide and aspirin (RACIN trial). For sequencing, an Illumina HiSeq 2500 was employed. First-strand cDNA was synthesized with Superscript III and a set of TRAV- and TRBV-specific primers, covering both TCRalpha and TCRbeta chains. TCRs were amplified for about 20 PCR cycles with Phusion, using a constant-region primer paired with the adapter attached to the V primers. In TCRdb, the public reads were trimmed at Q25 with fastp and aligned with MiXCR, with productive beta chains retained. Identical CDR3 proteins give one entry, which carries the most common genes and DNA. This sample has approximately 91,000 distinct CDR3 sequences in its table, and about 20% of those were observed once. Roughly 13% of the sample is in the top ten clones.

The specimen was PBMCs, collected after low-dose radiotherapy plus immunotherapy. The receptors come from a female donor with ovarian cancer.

The CDR3 region has the DNA TGCGCCAGCAGCGCCGGACTGACGAGAGCGAACTATGGCTACACCTTC. It translates to CASSAGLTRANYGYTF. The chain is built from TRBV5-1 and TRBJ1-2; no reliable D call. The ends were cut back, 4 bases at V and 2 bases at J, with 18 bases in the middle. The CDR3 consists of 16 residues. Germline-derived CDR1 and CDR2 are SGHRS and YFSETQ. The entire variable domain, with the rest obtained from reference TRBV5-1 and TRBJ1-2, is as follows: KAGVTQTPRYLIKTRGQQVTLSCSPISGHRSVSWYQQTPGQGLQFLFEYFSETQRNKGNFPGRFSGRQFSNSRSEMNVSTLELGDSALYLCASSAGLTRANYGYTFGSGTRLTVV.

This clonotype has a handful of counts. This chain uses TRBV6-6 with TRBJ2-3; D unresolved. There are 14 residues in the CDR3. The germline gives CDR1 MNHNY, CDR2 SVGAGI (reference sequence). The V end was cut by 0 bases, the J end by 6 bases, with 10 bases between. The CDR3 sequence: CASSYSNPHDTQYF. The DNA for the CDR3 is TGTGCCAGCAGTTACTCAAATCCTCACGATACGCAGTATTTT.

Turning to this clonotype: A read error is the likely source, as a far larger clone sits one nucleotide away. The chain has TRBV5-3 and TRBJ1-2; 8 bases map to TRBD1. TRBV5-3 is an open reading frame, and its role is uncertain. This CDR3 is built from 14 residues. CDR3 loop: CASSLSGQGFGYTF. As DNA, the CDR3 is TGTGCCAGCAGCTTGTCCGGACAGGGTTTTGGCTACACCTTC.

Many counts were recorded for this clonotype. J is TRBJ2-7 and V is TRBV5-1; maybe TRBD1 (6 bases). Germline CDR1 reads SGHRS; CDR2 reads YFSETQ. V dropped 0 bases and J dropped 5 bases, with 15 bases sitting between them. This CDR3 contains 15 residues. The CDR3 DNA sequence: TGCGCCAGCAGCTTGGCCGGGACAACGTATGACGAGCAGTACTTC. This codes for CASSLAGTTYDEQYF.

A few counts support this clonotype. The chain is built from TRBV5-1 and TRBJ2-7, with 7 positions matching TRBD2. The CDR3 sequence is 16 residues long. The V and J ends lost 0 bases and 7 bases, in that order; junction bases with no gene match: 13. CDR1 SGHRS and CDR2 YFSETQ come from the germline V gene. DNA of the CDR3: TGCGCCAGCAGCTTGGAACCTAGCGGAGCTACGGGGGAGCAGTACTTC. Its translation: CASSLEPSGATGEQYF.

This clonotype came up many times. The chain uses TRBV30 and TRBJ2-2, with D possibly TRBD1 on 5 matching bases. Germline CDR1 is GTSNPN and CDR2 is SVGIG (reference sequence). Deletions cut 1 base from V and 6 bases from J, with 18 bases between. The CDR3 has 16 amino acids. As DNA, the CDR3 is TGTGCCTGGAGTGCAAGGGGTTATAGTTCCGCCGGGGAGCTGTTTTTT. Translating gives CAWSARGYSSAGELFF. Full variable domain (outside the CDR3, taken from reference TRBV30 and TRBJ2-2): SQTIHQWPATLVQPVGSPLSLECTVEGTSNPNLYWYRQAAGRGLQLLFYSVGIGQISSEVPQNLSASRPQDRQFILSSKKLLLSDSGFYLCAWSARGYSSAGELFFGEGSRLTVL.

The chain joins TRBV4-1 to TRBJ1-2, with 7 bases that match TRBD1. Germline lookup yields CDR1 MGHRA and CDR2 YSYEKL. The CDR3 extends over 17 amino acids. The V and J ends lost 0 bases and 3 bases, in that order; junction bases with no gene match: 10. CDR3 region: CASSQDSVQGLDYGYTF. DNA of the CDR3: TGCGCCAGCAGCCAAGATTCAGTACAGGGGCTTGACTATGGCTACACCTTC.

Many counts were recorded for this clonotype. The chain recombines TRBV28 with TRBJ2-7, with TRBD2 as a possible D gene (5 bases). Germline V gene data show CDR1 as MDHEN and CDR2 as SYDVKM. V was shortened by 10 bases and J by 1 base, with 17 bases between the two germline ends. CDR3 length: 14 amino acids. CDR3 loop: CANRTPGASYEQYF. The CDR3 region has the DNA TGTGCCAACCGGACTCCGGGCGCGTCCTACGAGCAGTACTTC.

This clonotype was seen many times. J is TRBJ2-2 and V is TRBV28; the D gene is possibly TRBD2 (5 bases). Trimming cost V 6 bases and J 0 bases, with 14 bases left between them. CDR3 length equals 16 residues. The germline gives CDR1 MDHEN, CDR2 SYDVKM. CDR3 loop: CASRLGKVTNTGELFF. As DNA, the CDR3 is TGTGCCAGCAGACTCGGGAAGGTGACGAACACCGGGGAGCTGTTTTTT.

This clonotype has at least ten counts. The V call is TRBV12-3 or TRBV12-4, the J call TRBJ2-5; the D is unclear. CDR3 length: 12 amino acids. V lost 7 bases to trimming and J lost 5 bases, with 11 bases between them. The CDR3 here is CASTLGRETQYF. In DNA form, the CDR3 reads TGTGCCAGCACCCTGGGCAGGGAGACCCAGTACTTC.

The CDR3 DNA follows: TGTGCCAGCAGGCGAAATACGTTTAGCAATCAGCCCCAGCATTTT. This translates into CASRRNTFSNQPQHF. The chain combines TRBV28 with TRBJ1-5; D is ambiguous. This CDR3 region has 15 residues. Germline-derived CDR1 and CDR2 are MDHEN and SYDVKM. Trimming removed 6 bases from V and 0 bases from J, with 12 bases in between.

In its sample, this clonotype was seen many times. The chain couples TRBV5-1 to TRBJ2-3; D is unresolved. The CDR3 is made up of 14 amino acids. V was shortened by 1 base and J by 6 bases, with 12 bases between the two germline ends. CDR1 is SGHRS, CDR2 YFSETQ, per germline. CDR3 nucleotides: TGCGCCAGCAGCTTGTTCTCCGAAAGGGATACGCAGTATTTT. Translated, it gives CASSLFSERDTQYF.

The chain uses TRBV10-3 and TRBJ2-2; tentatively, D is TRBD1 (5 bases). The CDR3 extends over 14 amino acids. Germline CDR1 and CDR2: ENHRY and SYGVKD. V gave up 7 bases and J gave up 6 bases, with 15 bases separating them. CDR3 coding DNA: TGTGCCATCAAGGGGTCCCGTGAGGCCGGGGAGCTGTTTTTT. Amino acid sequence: CAIKGSREAGELFF.

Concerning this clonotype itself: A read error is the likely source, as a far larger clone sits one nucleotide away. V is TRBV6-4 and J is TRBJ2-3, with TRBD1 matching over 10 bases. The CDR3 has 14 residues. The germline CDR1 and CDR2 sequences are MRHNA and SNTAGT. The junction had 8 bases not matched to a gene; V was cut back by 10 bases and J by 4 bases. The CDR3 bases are TGTGCCATCGGACAGGGACAGGGGCCAGATACGCAGTATTTT. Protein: CAIGQGQGPDTQYF.

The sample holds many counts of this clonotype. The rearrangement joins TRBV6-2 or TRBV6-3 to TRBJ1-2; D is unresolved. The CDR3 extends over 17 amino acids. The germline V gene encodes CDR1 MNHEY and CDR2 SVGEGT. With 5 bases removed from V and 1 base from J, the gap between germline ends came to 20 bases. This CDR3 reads CASSQAPHSSFNYGYTF. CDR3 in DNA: TGTGCCAGCAGTCAGGCCCCCCACAGCAGTTTTAACTATGGCTACACCTTC.

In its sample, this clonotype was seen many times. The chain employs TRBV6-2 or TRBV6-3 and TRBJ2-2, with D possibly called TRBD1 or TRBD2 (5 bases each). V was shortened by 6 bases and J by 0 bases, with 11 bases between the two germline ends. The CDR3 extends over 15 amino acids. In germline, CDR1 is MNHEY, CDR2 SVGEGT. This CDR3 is CASSGGTTNTGELFF. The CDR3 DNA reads TGTGCCAGCAGCGGTGGGACCACGAACACCGGGGAGCTGTTTTTT.